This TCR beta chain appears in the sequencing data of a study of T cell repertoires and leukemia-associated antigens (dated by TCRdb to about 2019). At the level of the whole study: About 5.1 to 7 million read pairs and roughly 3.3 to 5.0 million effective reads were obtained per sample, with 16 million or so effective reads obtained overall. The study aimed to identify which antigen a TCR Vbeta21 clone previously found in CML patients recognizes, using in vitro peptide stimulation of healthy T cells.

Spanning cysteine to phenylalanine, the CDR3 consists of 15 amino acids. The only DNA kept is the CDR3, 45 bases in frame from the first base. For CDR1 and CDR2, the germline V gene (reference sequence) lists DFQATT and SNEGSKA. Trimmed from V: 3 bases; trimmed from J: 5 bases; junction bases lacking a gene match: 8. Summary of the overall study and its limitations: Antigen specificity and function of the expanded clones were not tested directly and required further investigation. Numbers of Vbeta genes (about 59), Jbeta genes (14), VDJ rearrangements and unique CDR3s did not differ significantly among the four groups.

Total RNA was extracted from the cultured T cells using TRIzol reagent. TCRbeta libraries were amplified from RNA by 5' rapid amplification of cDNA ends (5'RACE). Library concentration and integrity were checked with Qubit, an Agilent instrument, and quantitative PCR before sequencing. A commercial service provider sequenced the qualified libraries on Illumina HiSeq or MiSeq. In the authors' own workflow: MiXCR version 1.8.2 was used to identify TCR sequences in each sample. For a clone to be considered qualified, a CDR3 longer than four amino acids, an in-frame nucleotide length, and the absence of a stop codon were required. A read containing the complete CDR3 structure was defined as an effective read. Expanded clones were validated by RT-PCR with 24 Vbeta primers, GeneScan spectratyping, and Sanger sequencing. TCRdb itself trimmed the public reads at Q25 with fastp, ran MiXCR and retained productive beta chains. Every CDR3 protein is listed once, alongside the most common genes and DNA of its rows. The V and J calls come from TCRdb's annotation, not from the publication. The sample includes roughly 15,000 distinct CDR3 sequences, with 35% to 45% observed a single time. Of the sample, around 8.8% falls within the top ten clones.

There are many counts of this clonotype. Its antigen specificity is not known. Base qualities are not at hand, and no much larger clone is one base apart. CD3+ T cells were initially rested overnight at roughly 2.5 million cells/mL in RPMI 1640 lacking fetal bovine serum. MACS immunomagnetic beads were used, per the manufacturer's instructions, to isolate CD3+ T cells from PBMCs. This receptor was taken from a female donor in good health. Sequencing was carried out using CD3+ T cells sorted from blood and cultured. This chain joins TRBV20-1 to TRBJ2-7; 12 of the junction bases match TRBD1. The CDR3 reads CSASGTGGVEDEQYF. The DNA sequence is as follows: TGCAGTGCTAGTGGGACAGGGGGCGTCGAGGACGAGCAGTACTTC.